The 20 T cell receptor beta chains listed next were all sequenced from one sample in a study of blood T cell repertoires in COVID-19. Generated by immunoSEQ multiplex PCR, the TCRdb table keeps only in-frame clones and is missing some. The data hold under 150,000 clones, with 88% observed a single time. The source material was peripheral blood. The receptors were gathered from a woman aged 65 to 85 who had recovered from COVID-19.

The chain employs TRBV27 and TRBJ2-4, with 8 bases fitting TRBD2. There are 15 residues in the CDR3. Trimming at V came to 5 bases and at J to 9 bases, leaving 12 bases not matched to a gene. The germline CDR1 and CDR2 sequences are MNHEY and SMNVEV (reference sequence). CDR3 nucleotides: TGTGCCAGCAGTCCCACCCCGGGGGGGGGTGGCATTCAGTACTTC. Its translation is CASSPTPGGGGIQYF.

The CDR3, as DNA: TGTGCCTGGAGGGGTCTGGGTAGCTCCCAAGAGACCCAGTACTTC. As protein: CAWRGLGSSQETQYF. V gene TRBV30 combines with J gene TRBJ2-5; D gene uncertain. This CDR3 is built from 15 residues. Trimming left V 3 bases short and J 1 base short, with 15 bases between. CDR1 is GTSNPN, CDR2 SVGIG, per germline (reference sequence).

The CDR3 spells CASSPDRSDEKLFF. In nucleotides, the CDR3 is TGTGCCAGCAGCCCCGACAGGTCGGATGAAAAACTGTTTTTT. This rearrangement joins TRBV4-2 to TRBJ1-4; a weak D match, TRBD1 (6 bases). Germline V gives CDR1 LGHNA, CDR2 YNFKEQ. This CDR3 is 14 amino acids long. Trimming took off 4 bases at V and 6 bases at J, with 12 bases between the two ends.

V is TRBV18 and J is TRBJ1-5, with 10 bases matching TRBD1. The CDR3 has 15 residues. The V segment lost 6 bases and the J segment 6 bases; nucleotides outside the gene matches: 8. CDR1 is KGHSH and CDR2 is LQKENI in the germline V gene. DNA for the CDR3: TGTGCCAGCTCTCCAGACAGGGGGCATGGTCAGCCCCAGCATTTT. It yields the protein CASSPDRGHGQPQHF.

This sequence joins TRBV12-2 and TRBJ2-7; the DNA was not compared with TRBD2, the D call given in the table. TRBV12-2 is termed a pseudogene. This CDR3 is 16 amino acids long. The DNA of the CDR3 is TGTGCAAGTCGCCCAGCCCCTCTGGTCGGGGTTGGGGAGCAGTACTTC. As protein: CASRPAPLVGVGEQYF.

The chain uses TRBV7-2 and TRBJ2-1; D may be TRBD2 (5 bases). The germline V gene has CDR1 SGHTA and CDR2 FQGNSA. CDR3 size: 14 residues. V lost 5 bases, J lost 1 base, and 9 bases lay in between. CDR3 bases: TGTGCCAGCAGCCCACCGGGATCCTACAATGAGCAGTTCTTC. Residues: CASSPPGSYNEQFF.

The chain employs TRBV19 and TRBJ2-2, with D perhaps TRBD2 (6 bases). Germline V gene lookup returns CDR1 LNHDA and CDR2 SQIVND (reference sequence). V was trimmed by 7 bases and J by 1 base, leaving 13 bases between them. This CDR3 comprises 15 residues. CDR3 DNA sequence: TGTGCCAGTACCATAGACGGGGGGAACACCGGGGAGCTGTTTTTT. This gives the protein CASTIDGGNTGELFF.

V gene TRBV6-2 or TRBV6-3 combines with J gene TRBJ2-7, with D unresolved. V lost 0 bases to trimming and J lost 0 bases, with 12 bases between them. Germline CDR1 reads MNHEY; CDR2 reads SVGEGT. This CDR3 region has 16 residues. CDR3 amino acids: CASSYSSAGNSYEQYF. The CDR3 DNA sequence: TGTGCCAGCAGTTACTCGTCTGCAGGCAACTCCTACGAGCAGTACTTC.

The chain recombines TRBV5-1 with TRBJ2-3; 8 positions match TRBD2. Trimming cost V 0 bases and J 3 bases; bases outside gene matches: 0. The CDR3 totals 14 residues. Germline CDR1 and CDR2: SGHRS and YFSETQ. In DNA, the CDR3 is TGCGCCAGCAGCTTGGCGGGGGGGACAGATACGCAGTATTTT. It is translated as CASSLAGGTDTQYF.

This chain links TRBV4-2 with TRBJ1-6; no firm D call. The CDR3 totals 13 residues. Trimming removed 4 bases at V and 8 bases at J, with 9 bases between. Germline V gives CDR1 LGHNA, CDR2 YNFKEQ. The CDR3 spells CASSPLEDSPLHF. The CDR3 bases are TGTGCCAGCAGCCCTTTAGAGGATTCACCCCTCCACTTT.

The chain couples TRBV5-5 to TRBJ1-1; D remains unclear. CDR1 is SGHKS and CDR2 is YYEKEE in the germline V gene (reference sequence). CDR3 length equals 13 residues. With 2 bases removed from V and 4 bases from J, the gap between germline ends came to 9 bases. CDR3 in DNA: TGTGCCAGCAGCTTTACGTGGAGCACTGAAGCTTTCTTT. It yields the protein CASSFTWSTEAFF.

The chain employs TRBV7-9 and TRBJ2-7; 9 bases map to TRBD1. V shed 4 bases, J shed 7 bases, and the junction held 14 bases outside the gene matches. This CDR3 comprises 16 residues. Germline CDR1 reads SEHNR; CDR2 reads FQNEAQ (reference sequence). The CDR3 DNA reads TGTGCCAGCAGCTCCCAAGGGGCCGGGACAGGGATTGAGCAGTACTTC. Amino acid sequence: CASSSQGAGTGIEQYF.

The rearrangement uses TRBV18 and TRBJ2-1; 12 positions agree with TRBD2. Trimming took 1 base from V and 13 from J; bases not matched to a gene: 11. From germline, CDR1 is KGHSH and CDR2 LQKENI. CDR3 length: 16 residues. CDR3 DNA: TGTGCCAGCTCACCACGCACTAGCGGGGGGACGTCGGAACAGTTCTTC. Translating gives CASSPRTSGGTSEQFF.

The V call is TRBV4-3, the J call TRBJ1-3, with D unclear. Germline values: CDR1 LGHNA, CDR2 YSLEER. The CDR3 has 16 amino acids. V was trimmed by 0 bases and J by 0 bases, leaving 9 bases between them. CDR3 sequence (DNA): TGCGCCAGCAGCCAAGAGGCCCCCATCTCTGGAAACACCATATATTTT. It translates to CASSQEAPISGNTIYF.

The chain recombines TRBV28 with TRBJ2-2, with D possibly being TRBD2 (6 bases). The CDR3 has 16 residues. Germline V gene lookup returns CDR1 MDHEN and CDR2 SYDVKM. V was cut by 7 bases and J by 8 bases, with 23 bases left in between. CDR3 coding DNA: TGTGCCAGCACCTCACAACTAGCCGGGACGTTGGGGGAGCTGTTTTTT. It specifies CASTSQLAGTLGELFF.

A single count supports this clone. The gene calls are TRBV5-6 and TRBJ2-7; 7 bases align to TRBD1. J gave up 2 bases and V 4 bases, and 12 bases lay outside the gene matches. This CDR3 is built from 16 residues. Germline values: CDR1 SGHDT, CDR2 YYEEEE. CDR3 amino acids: CASSPVENRGTYEQYF. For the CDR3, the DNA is TGTGCCAGCAGCCCCGTGGAAAACAGGGGAACCTACGAGCAGTACTTC.

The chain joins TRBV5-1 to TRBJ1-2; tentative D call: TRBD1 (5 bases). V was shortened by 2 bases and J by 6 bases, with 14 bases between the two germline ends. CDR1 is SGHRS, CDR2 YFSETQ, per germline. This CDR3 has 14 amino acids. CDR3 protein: CASSLTGRVDGYTF. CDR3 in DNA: TGCGCCAGCAGCTTAACAGGTCGCGTGGATGGCTACACCTTC.

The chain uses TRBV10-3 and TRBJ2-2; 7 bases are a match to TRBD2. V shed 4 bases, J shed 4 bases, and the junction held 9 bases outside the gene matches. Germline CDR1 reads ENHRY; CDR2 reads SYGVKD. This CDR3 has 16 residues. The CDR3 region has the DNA TGTGCCATCAGTGCCCTCCTAGCGGTAGGCACCGGGGAGCTGTTTTTT. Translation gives CAISALLAVGTGELFF.

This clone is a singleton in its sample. CDR3 region: CASSEDRGRFGYTF. CDR3 bases: TGTGCCAGCAGTGAGGACAGGGGGCGTTTTGGCTACACCTTC. The rearrangement links TRBV6-1 to TRBJ1-2; the match to TRBD1 covers 11 bases. Germline-derived CDR1 and CDR2 are MNHNS and SASEGT. The CDR3 is made up of 14 amino acids. The J segment lost 7 bases and the V segment lost 3 bases, leaving 4 bases of the junction unmatched.

This CDR3 is CASSLSGGPYNEQFF. The DNA for the CDR3 is TGTGCCAGCAGCCTCTCGGGGGGCCCCTACAATGAGCAGTTCTTC. The rearrangement links TRBV27 to TRBJ2-1; TRBD2 is a possible D gene (7 bases). CDR1 is MNHEY and CDR2 is SMNVEV in the germline V gene (reference sequence). The V end was cut by 6 bases, the J end by 2 bases, with 14 bases between. The CDR3 totals 15 residues.